Below, one T cell receptor beta chain is given with its context. The data belong to a study of graft-versus-host responses after intestinal transplantation. Study-wide context: Recipients obtained multivisceral, liver-intestinal, or isolated intestinal transplants. After anti-thymocyte globulin induction, recipients took tacrolimus and steroids for around three years.

Germline CDR1 is SNHLY and CDR2 is FYNNEI. After removal of 8 bases from V and 4 bases from J, the junction contained 5 bases not matched to a gene. The CDR3 is made up of 14 amino acids. Profiled with immunoSEQ multiplex PCR; TCRdb holds only in-frame clones, not every one. The sample has 7,500 to 9,000 clones, more than 85% seen once; the top ten hold roughly 2.2%. V usage is TRBV2 and J usage is TRBJ1-2, with TRBD1 matching over 12 bases. This TCR was sampled from a human patient who received an intestinal transplant, so some T cells may come from the graft donor. Material: PBMCs, obtained 11 days after intestinal transplantation. The DNA for the CDR3 is TGTGCCAGCTGTCCGGGACAGGGGGCCTATGGCTACACCTTC. Translating gives CASCPGQGAYGYTF.